The 11 T cell receptor beta chains below were found in one sample sequenced in a study of breast tumors, draining lymph nodes, adjacent tissues. Breast cancer patients provided tissue from their axillary draining lymph nodes. TCRdb re-analysed the multiplex PCR reads in MiXCR, keeping a single row per CDR3 protein. The sample contains about 230,000 distinct CDR3 sequences, about 30% of which appear only once. Sample: axillary lymph node tissue. These receptors came from a female donor with breast cancer. Some clones in this sample may be carry-over from other donors' samples.

Worth noting for this clonotype: The DNA is omitted, as the CDR3 cannot be located on it reliably, and the CDR3 follows TCRdb's listing. The chain recombines TRBV7-2 with TRBJ2-7; TRBD1, the table's D call, lacks a check against the DNA. The V gene's germline CDR1 is SGHTA and CDR2 FQGNSA. The CDR3 totals 21 residues, both ends included. The CDR3 sequence: CASSFYICSARVRGDTYEQYF.

This clonotype was counted ten times or more. The J gene is TRBJ1-3, the V gene TRBV6-6; 7 bases fit TRBD1. Germline CDR1 and CDR2: MNHNY and SVGAGI (reference sequence). J was trimmed by 9 bases and V by 3 bases; bases with no gene match: 8. The CDR3 runs 14 residues. The CDR3 nucleotides read TGTGCCAGCAGTTATACAGGGGAAATCGGCACCATATATTTT. Translating gives CASSYTGEIGTIYF.

The CDR3 bases are TGTGCCACCAGAGAGGGACTAGCGGCCATCAGTGTCCAAGAGACCCAGTACTTC. Encoded protein: CATREGLAAISVQETQYF. This chain links TRBV15 with TRBJ2-5; 11 positions agree with TRBD2. CDR1 and CDR2 from the germline V gene are LNHNV and YYDKDF (reference sequence). The CDR3 has 18 amino acids. J lost 1 base, V lost 6 bases, and 13 bases had no gene match. Based on the CDR3 plus reference TRBV15 and TRBJ2-5, the full variable domain is DAMVIQNPRYQVTQFGKPVTLSCSQTLNHNVMYWYQQKSSQAPKLLFHYYDKDFNNEADTPDNFQSRRPNTSFCFLDIRSPGLGDTAMYLCATREGLAAISVQETQYFGPGTRLLVL.

The chain joins TRBV7-8 to TRBJ1-6, with D unclear. V lost 3 bases to trimming and J lost 19 bases, with 7 bases between them. The CDR3 is made up of 9 amino acids. CDR1 is SGHVS and CDR2 is FQNEAQ in the germline V gene. The CDR3 DNA follows: TGTGCCAGCAGCTTGGGATTACACTTT. This gives the protein CASSLGLHF.

This clonotype was picked up many times. This rearrangement joins TRBV7-6 to TRBJ2-5; D unresolved. V gave up 5 bases and J gave up 5 bases, with 12 bases separating them. The CDR3 is 13 amino acids. The germline V gene has CDR1 SGHVS and CDR2 FNYEAQ. CDR3 residues: CASSPIGLETQYF. CDR3 in DNA: TGTGCCAGCAGCCCCATTGGGTTGGAGACCCAGTACTTC.

On this clonotype: A read error is possible here, since a much larger clone lies one base away. The rearrangement uses TRBV6-2 or TRBV6-3 and TRBJ2-1; perhaps TRBD2 as D (5 bases). V gave up 5 bases and J gave up 6 bases, with 14 bases separating them. This CDR3 comprises 14 residues. Germline assignment: CDR1 MNHEY and CDR2 SVGEGT. CDR3 sequence: CASSHGLALNEQFF. For the CDR3, the DNA is TGTGCCAGCAGTCACGGGCTAGCACTCAATGAGCAGTTCTTC.

At least ten counts were recorded for this clonotype. This sequence joins TRBV19 and TRBJ2-3, with TRBD2 matching over 9 bases. Germline CDR1 reads LNHDA; CDR2 reads SQIVND (reference sequence). The CDR3 runs 15 residues. V shed 5 bases, J shed 0 bases, and the junction held 3 bases outside the gene matches. CDR3 DNA sequence: TGTGCCAGTAGTTCCGGGACTAGCAGCACAGATACGCAGTATTTT. Translation: CASSSGTSSTDTQYF.

The chain joins TRBV19 to TRBJ1-2, with no clear D. Germline CDR1 is LNHDA and CDR2 is SQIVND (reference sequence). V was pared by 1 base and J by 8 bases, with 14 bases between. CDR3 length equals 14 residues. CDR3 nucleotide sequence: TGTGCCAGTAGTATAGTCCGCGGCTCAAGGGGCTACACCTTC. It is translated as CASSIVRGSRGYTF. Drawing the rest from reference TRBV19 and TRBJ1-2, the complete variable domain is DGGITQSPKYLFRKEGQNVTLSCEQNLNHDAMYWYRQDPGQGLRLIYYSQIVNDFQKGDIAEGYSVSREKKESFPLTVTSAQKNPTAFYLCASSIVRGSRGYTFGSGTRLTVV.

This clonotype was recorded many times. The chain employs TRBV6-4 and TRBJ2-3, with D perhaps matching TRBD2 (5 bases). Germline V gene data show CDR1 as MRHNA and CDR2 as SNTAGT. This CDR3 is built from 13 residues. V dropped 6 bases and J dropped 6 bases, with 13 bases sitting between them. The CDR3 sequence: CASSHGRGDTQYF. The CDR3, as DNA: TGTGCCAGCAGCCACGGTCGGGGTGATACGCAGTATTTT.

This clonotype has at least ten counts. V is TRBV27 and J is TRBJ2-3; D not resolved. This CDR3 has 15 amino acids. The V and J ends lost 3 bases and 0 bases respectively, with 10 bases between them. CDR1 MNHEY and CDR2 SMNVEV come from the germline V gene (reference sequence). CDR3 residues: CASSFKAMSTDTQYF. The CDR3 coding sequence is TGTGCCAGCAGTTTCAAGGCAATGAGCACAGATACGCAGTATTTT.

This clonotype appeared many times. The chain carries TRBV6-2 or TRBV6-3 and TRBJ2-7, with TRBD2 identical over 13 bases. The CDR3 has 13 residues. The trim removed 11 bases at V and 3 bases at J, leaving 4 bases unmatched. Germline V gene lookup returns CDR1 MNHEY and CDR2 SVGEGT. CDR3 sequence reads: CAGRLAGGYEQYF. In DNA form, the CDR3 reads TGTGCCGGACGACTAGCGGGAGGCTACGAGCAGTACTTC.